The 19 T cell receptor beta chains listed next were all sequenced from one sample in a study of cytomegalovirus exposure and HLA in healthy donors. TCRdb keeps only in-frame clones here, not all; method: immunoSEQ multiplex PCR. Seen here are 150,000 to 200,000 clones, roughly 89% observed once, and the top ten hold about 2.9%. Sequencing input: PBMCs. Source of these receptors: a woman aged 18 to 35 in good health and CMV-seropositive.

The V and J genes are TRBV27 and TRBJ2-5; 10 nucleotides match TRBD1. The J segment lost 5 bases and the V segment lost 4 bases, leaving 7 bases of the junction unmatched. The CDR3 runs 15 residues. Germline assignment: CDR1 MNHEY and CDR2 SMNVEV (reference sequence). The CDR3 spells CASSSDRGRWETQYF. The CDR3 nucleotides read TGTGCCAGCAGTTCCGACAGGGGGCGTTGGGAGACCCAGTACTTC.

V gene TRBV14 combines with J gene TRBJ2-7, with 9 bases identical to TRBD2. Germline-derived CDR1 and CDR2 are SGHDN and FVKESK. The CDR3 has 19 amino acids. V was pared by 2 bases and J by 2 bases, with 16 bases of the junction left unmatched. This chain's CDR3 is CASSQRLHRVAGEPYEQYF. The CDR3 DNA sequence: TGTGCCAGCAGCCAAAGACTACACCGAGTAGCGGGAGAACCCTACGAGCAGTACTTC.

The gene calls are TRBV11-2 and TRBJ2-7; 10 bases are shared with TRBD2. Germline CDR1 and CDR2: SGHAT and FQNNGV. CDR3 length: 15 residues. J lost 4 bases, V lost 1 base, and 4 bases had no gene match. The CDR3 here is CASSLVASGGYEQYF. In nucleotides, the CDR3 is TGTGCCAGCAGCTTAGTCGCTAGCGGGGGTTACGAGCAGTACTTC.

The CDR3 DNA is TGTGCCTGGAGGGGGGCCGAAGAGACCCAGTACTTC. Translating it yields CAWRGAEETQYF. The genes are TRBV30 and TRBJ2-5; D is possibly TRBD1 (6 bases). Trimming pared 3 bases from V and 3 bases from J, leaving 8 bases between. Germline V gene lookup returns CDR1 GTSNPN and CDR2 SVGIG (reference sequence). The CDR3 consists of 12 residues.

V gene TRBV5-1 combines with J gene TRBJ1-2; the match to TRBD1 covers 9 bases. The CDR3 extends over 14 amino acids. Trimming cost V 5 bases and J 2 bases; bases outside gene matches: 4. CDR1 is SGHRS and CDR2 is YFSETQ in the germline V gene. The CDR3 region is CASRGGQGNYGYTF. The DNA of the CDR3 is TGCGCCAGCAGGGGGGGACAGGGCAACTATGGCTACACCTTC.

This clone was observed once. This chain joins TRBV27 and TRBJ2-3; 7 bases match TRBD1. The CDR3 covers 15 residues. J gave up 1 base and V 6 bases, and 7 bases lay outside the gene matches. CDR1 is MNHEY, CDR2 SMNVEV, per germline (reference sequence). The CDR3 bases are TGTGCCAGCAGCCCAACAGGGGTGGGCACAGATACGCAGTATTTT. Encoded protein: CASSPTGVGTDTQYF.

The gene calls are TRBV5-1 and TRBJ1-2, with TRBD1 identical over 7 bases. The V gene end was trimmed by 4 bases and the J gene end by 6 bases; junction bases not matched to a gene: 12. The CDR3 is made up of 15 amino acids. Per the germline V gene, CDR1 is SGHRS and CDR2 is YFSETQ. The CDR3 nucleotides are TGCGCCAGCAGCCCACAGACAGGGAAGGGGCATGGCTACACCTTC. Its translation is CASSPQTGKGHGYTF. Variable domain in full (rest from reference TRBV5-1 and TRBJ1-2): KAGVTQTPRYLIKTRGQQVTLSCSPISGHRSVSWYQQTPGQGLQFLFEYFSETQRNKGNFPGRFSGRQFSNSRSEMNVSTLELGDSALYLCASSPQTGKGHGYTFGSGTRLTVV.

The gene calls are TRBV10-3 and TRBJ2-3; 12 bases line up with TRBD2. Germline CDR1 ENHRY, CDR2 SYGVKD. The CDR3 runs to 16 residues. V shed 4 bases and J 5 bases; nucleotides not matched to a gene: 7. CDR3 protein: CAISAGLAGGLDTQYF. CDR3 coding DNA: TGTGCCATCAGTGCGGGTCTAGCGGGAGGGCTAGATACGCAGTATTTT.

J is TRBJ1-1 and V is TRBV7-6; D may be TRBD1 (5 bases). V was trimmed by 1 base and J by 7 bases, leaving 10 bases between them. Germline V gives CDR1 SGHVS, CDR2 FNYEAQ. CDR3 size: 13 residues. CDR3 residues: CASSLGTTGEAFF. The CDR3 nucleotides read TGTGCCAGCAGCTTAGGGACTACAGGTGAAGCTTTCTTT.

Here the CDR3 DNA reads TGTGCCAGCAGCGTAGGTAATCTAAACGGGGAAAAACTGTTTTTT. This codes for CASSVGNLNGEKLFF. The V call is TRBV9, the J call TRBJ1-4; D gene ambiguous. Per the germline V gene, CDR1 is SGDLS and CDR2 is YYNGEE. Trimming left V 0 bases short and J 8 bases short, with 14 bases between. This CDR3 contains 15 residues.

In DNA, the CDR3 is TGTGCCAGCAGCGAGGGACAGGGGGGGAACACCGGGGAGCTGTTTTTT. Its translation is CASSEGQGGNTGELFF. The V gene is TRBV5-6, the J gene TRBJ2-2, with 11 bases aligning to TRBD1. CDR3 length: 16 residues. Unmatched junction bases numbered 3, after V lost 4 bases and J lost 1 base. Germline V lookup: CDR1 SGHDT, CDR2 YYEEEE.

CDR3 in amino acids: CASSYELAGGNEQFF. CDR3 coding DNA: TGTGCCAGCAGTTACGAGCTAGCGGGGGGGAATGAGCAGTTCTTC. The genes are TRBV6-6 and TRBJ2-1; 12 nucleotides agree with TRBD2. Germline assignment: CDR1 MNHNY and CDR2 SVGAGI (reference sequence). This CDR3 comprises 15 residues. V shed 2 bases and J 7 bases; nucleotides not matched to a gene: 3.

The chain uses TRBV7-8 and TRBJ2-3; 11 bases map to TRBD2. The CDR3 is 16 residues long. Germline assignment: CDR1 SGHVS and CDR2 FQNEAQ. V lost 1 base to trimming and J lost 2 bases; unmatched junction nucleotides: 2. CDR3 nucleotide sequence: TGTGCCAGCAGCTTAGGTAGCGGGGGGGCCACAGATACGCAGTATTTT. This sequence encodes CASSLGSGGATDTQYF.

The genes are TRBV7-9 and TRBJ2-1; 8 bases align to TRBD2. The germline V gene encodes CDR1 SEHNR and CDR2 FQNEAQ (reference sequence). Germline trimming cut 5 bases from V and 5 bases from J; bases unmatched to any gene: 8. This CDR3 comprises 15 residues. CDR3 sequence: CASSPRLAGNNEQFF. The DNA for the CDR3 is TGTGCCAGCAGCCCCCGGCTAGCGGGTAACAATGAGCAGTTCTTC.

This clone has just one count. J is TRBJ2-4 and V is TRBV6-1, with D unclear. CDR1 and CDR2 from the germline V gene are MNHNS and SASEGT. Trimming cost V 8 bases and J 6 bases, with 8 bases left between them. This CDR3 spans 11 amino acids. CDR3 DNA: TGTGCCAGCGCAGGAATAAACATTCAGTACTTC. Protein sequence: CASAGINIQYF.

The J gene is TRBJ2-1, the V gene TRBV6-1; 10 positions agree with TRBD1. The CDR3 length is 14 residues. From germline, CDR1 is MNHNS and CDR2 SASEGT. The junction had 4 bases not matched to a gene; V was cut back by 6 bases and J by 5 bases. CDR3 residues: CASRRTGGNNEQFF. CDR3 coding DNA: TGTGCCAGCAGGAGGACAGGGGGGAACAATGAGCAGTTCTTC.

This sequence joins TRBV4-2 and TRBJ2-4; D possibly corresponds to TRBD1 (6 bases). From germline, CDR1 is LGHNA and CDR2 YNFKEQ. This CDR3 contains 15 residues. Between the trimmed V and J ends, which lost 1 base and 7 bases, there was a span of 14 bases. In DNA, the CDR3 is TGTGCCAGCAGCCAAGGTGTGGTAAGGGGGAACATTCAGTACTTC. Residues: CASSQGVVRGNIQYF.

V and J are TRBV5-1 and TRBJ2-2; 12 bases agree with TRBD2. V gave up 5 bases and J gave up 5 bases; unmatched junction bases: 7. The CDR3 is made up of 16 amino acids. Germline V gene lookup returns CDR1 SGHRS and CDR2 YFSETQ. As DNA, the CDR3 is TGCGCCAGCAGATCCGGACTAGCGGGGAAAACCGGGGAGCTGTTTTTT. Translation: CASRSGLAGKTGELFF.

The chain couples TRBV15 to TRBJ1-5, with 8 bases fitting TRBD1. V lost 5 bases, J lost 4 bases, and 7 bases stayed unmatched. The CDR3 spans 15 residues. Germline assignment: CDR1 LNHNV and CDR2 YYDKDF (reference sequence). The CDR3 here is CATSPDRARNQPQHF. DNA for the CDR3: TGTGCCACCAGCCCGGACAGGGCCCGAAATCAGCCCCAGCATTTT.